The present TCR beta chain was sequenced within a study of CD8 T cells in ankylosing spondylitis. Overall study results and limits: Disease-linked clones were CD8+ and relatively rare in peripheral blood. Made up of eight or nine highly homologous variants, a TCR beta motif appeared characteristic of ankylosing spondylitis blood. From matched ankylosing spondylitis synovial fluid, disease-linked clones were reportedly recovered at significantly enriched levels.

This clonotype turned up a few times. The antigen is unknown. Researchers built TCR beta libraries using quantitative 5'-RACE with molecular barcodes. TCRdb re-analysed the 5' RACE reads in MiXCR, keeping a single row per CDR3 protein. Here the sample spans some 250,000 distinct CDR3 sequences, over 8.5% being singletons. Germline lookup yields CDR1 SGHTA and CDR2 FQGNSA. The CDR3 length is 17 residues. Between the trimmed V and J ends, which lost 4 bases and 0 bases, there was a span of 16 bases. The receptor's source is a male donor with ankylosing spondylitis or in good health (not recorded which). Sequencing input: blood, either unsorted or a sorted T cell fraction (not recorded which). The rearrangement joins TRBV7-2 to TRBJ2-1, with D unclear. The DNA of the CDR3 is TGTGCCAGCAGCTCCCCGGGCGGCCGGAGCTCCTACAATGAGCAGTTCTTC. This gives the protein CASSSPGGRSSYNEQFF. The full variable domain, with the rest looked up from reference TRBV7-2 and TRBJ2-1, is GAGVSQSPSNKVTEKGKDVELRCDPISGHTALYWYRQSLGQGLEFLIYFQGNSAPDKSGLPSDRFSAERTGGSVSTLTIQRTQQEDSAVYLCASSSPGGRSSYNEQFFGPGTRLTVL.